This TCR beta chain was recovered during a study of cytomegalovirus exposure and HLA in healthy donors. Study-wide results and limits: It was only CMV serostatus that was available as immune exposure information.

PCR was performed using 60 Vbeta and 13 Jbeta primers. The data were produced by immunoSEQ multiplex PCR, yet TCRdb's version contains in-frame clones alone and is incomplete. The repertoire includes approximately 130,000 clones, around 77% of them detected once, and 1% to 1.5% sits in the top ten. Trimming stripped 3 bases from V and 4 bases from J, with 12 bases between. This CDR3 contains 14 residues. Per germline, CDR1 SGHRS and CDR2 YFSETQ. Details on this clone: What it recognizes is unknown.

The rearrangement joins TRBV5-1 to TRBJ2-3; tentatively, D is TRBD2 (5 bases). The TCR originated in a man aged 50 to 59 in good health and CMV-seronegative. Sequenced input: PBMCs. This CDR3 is CASSSGNLPDTQYF. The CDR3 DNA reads TGCGCCAGCAGCTCCGGGAACCTGCCAGATACGCAGTATTTT.